Presented here are 31 T cell receptor beta chains from one specimen sequenced in a study of cytomegalovirus exposure and HLA in healthy donors. In the PCR, 60 Vbeta and 13 Jbeta primers were used. The method was immunoSEQ multiplex PCR; TCRdb's version includes in-frame clones alone and lacks a portion of them. Altogether about 160,000 clones are present, 70% to 80% being singletons, with the ten largest covering less than 1.2%. Sequenced material: PBMCs. Receptors were obtained from a woman aged 40 to 50 in good health and CMV-seronegative.

The chain couples TRBV7-3 to TRBJ2-1; D remains unclear. V lost 4 bases to trimming and J lost 9 bases, with 13 bases between them. CDR1 is SGHTA and CDR2 is FQGTGA in the germline V gene. The CDR3 spans 13 residues. The CDR3 protein is CASSSLGETEQFF. The CDR3 DNA reads TGTGCCAGCAGCTCGTTGGGCGAGACTGAGCAGTTCTTC.

V and J are TRBV30 and TRBJ1-1; D is ambiguous. CDR3 length: 14 residues. V was pared by 0 bases and J by 4 bases, with 12 bases between. Germline V gene sequence: CDR1 GTSNPN, CDR2 SVGIG (reference sequence). CDR3 amino acids: CAWSVLEGVTEAFF. CDR3 nucleotide sequence: TGTGCCTGGAGTGTACTTGAGGGTGTCACTGAAGCTTTCTTT.

The chain recombines TRBV5-1 with TRBJ2-1, with D maybe TRBD2 (5 bases). The CDR3 has 15 residues. Trimming took off 7 bases at V and 1 base at J, with 15 bases between the two ends. Germline CDR1 SGHRS, CDR2 YFSETQ. This CDR3 reads CASSRRQVSYNEQFF. CDR3 sequence (DNA): TGCGCCAGCTCCCGGAGGCAGGTGTCCTACAATGAGCAGTTCTTC.

The genes are TRBV6-6 and TRBJ2-5; D gene uncertain. Per the germline V gene, CDR1 is MNHNY and CDR2 is SVGAGI (reference sequence). V lost 7 bases and J 2 bases, leaving 11 bases between the germline ends. This CDR3 spans 13 amino acids. This CDR3 reads CASNDIPQETQYF. Here the CDR3 DNA reads TGTGCCAGCAATGACATACCTCAAGAGACCCAGTACTTC.

This rearrangement joins TRBV5-1 to TRBJ1-2; 8 nucleotides agree with TRBD1. The V gene end was trimmed by 0 bases and the J gene end by 4 bases; junction bases not matched to a gene: 5. The CDR3 sequence is 15 residues long. Looked up from germline, CDR1 is SGHRS and CDR2 is YFSETQ. Here the CDR3 reads CASSLGQGAGYGYTF. As DNA, the CDR3 is TGCGCCAGCAGCTTGGGGCAGGGGGCCGGCTATGGCTACACCTTC.

The V gene is TRBV5-1, the J gene TRBJ2-2, with 10 bases matching TRBD2. CDR1 is SGHRS, CDR2 YFSETQ, per germline. V gave up 5 bases and J gave up 7 bases; unmatched junction bases: 8. The CDR3 runs to 15 residues. The CDR3 coding sequence is TGCGCCAGCAGGGCCGGGACTAGCGAAGTCGGGGAGCTGTTTTTT. Translation: CASRAGTSEVGELFF.

The rearrangement uses TRBV7-4 and TRBJ2-7, with 11 bases identical to TRBD2. The V gene's germline CDR1 is SGHVT and CDR2 SQSDAQ. The trim removed 10 bases at V and 5 bases at J, leaving 19 bases unmatched. The CDR3 spans 17 residues. The CDR3 region is CANFHWVTRLAGNEQYF. The CDR3, as DNA: TGTGCCAACTTCCATTGGGTGACAAGACTAGCGGGAAACGAGCAGTACTTC.

The rearrangement joins TRBV14 to TRBJ1-4; D might be TRBD1 (6 bases). Germline V gives CDR1 SGHDN, CDR2 FVKESK. The CDR3 has 16 residues. The ends were cut back, 9 bases at V and 0 bases at J, with 17 bases in the middle. CDR3 in amino acids: CARKTLDSATNEKLFF. The CDR3 DNA follows: TGTGCCAGGAAAACTTTGGACAGCGCAACTAATGAAAAACTGTTTTTT.

The CDR3 nucleotides are TGTGCCAGCAGCCCCAGTAGCACAGATACGCAGTATTTT. It specifies CASSPSSTDTQYF. The V gene is TRBV7-3, the J gene TRBJ2-3; D is unclear. Trimming pared 5 bases from V and 0 bases from J, leaving 6 bases between. From germline, CDR1 is SGHTA and CDR2 FQGTGA. The CDR3 covers 13 residues.

V gene TRBV4-2 combines with J gene TRBJ2-1, with D tentatively TRBD2 (6 bases). The CDR3 consists of 17 residues. Trimming shortened V by 0 bases and J by 1 base, and 13 bases separated the two germline ends. Germline V gene sequence: CDR1 LGHNA, CDR2 YNFKEQ. CDR3: CASSQEVIAASYNEQFF. The CDR3 DNA follows: TGTGCCAGCAGCCAAGAAGTAATAGCGGCATCCTACAATGAGCAGTTCTTC.

The chain employs TRBV6-1 and TRBJ1-4; the match to TRBD1 covers 7 bases. V was clipped by 5 bases and J by 3 bases; unmatched bases: 0. Germline loops: CDR1 MNHNS, CDR2 SASEGT. The CDR3 has 13 residues. CDR3 sequence: CASSQGANEKLFF. In nucleotides, the CDR3 is TGTGCCAGCAGTCAGGGGGCTAATGAAAAACTGTTTTTT.

The chain combines TRBV11-2 with TRBJ2-3; a weak D match, TRBD2 (5 bases). Per germline, CDR1 SGHAT and CDR2 FQNNGV. CDR3 size: 13 residues. The V end lost 5 bases, the J end lost 4 bases, and 10 bases lay between the germline ends. The CDR3 coding sequence is TGTGCCAGCAGCCTTGGGGAGTCAGATACGCAGTATTTT. Its protein is CASSLGESDTQYF.

The chain links TRBV30 to TRBJ1-5, with 8 bases identical to TRBD1. CDR3 length equals 15 residues. Germline V gene data show CDR1 as GTSNPN and CDR2 as SVGIG (reference sequence). V was clipped by 4 bases and J by 4 bases; unmatched bases: 9. The DNA for the CDR3 is TGTGCCTGGAACCTCAGGGGGCCGTCTAATCAGCCCCAGCATTTT. It specifies CAWNLRGPSNQPQHF. The entire variable domain, with the rest obtained from reference TRBV30 and TRBJ1-5, is as follows: SQTIHQWPATLVQPVGSPLSLECTVEGTSNPNLYWYRQAAGRGLQLLFYSVGIGQISSEVPQNLSASRPQDRQFILSSKKLLLSDSGFYLCAWNLRGPSNQPQHFGDGTRLSIL.

The J gene is TRBJ1-1, the V gene TRBV7-9; D not resolved. Germline V gene sequence: CDR1 SEHNR, CDR2 FQNEAQ (reference sequence). The V end lost 1 base, the J end lost 6 bases, and 15 bases lay between the germline ends. The CDR3 length is 15 residues. The CDR3 nucleotides read TGTGCCAGCAGCTTAGATGGTATGGGTAGCGCTGAAGCTTTCTTT. Translated: CASSLDGMGSAEAFF.

This clone was seen just once. CDR3 sequence (DNA): TGCGCCAGCAGCTCCCTCCAGGGGGGTTCCTACGAGCAGTACTTC. Encoded protein: CASSSLQGGSYEQYF. This chain uses TRBV5-1 with TRBJ2-7, with a possible D match to TRBD1 (7 bases). The CDR3 sequence is 15 residues long. V was shortened by 3 bases and J by 1 base, with 14 bases between the two germline ends. Germline values: CDR1 SGHRS, CDR2 YFSETQ. The full variable domain, completed using reference TRBV5-1 and TRBJ2-7, is KAGVTQTPRYLIKTRGQQVTLSCSPISGHRSVSWYQQTPGQGLQFLFEYFSETQRNKGNFPGRFSGRQFSNSRSEMNVSTLELGDSALYLCASSSLQGGSYEQYFGPGTRLTVT.

The rearrangement links TRBV5-1 to TRBJ2-1; D is possibly TRBD1 (6 bases). This CDR3 is built from 13 residues. Trimming took 4 bases from V and 5 from J, leaving 10 bases between them. CDR1 and CDR2 (germline): SGHRS, YFSETQ. In DNA, the CDR3 is TGCGCCAGCAGCGCCAGGGGCGACAATGAGCAGTTCTTC. Protein: CASSARGDNEQFF.

A note on this clone: The sample carries other DNA sequences with the same CDR3. The chain combines TRBV5-1 with TRBJ2-5, with 7 nucleotides matching TRBD1. The germline V gene has CDR1 SGHRS and CDR2 YFSETQ. The CDR3 covers 14 residues. Trimming took 4 bases from V and 4 from J; bases not matched to a gene: 7. The chain's CDR3 is CASSPRDSGETQYF. CDR3 DNA sequence: TGCGCCAGCAGCCCCCGGGACAGCGGAGAGACCCAGTACTTC.

This sequence joins TRBV30 and TRBJ1-1, with D possibly matching TRBD1 (6 bases). CDR3 length: 13 residues. With 8 bases removed from V and 5 bases from J, the gap between germline ends came to 18 bases. The germline V gene encodes CDR1 GTSNPN and CDR2 SVGIG (reference sequence). The CDR3 sequence: CAGSQGRGTEAFF. The CDR3 DNA follows: TGTGCCGGATCACAGGGTCGAGGAACTGAAGCTTTCTTT. Combining the CDR3 with reference TRBV30 and TRBJ1-1 gives the whole variable domain SQTIHQWPATLVQPVGSPLSLECTVEGTSNPNLYWYRQAAGRGLQLLFYSVGIGQISSEVPQNLSASRPQDRQFILSSKKLLLSDSGFYLCAGSQGRGTEAFFGQGTRLTVV.

The chain links TRBV28 to TRBJ1-1; 7 bases align to TRBD1. CDR3 length equals 13 residues. Germline loops: CDR1 MDHEN, CDR2 SYDVKM. V lost 7 bases and J lost 2; bases outside the gene matches: 4. CDR3 protein: CASITGVNTEAFF. CDR3 bases: TGTGCCAGCATAACAGGGGTTAACACTGAAGCTTTCTTT.

The chain links TRBV30 to TRBJ2-7, with 10 bases aligning to TRBD1. The V segment lost 5 bases and the J segment 2 bases; nucleotides outside the gene matches: 6. Germline V gene sequence: CDR1 GTSNPN, CDR2 SVGIG (reference sequence). This CDR3 has 14 residues. The CDR3 region has the DNA TGTGCCTGGGAGTCCGGGACAGGGGCCTACGAGCAGTACTTC. Protein product: CAWESGTGAYEQYF. The full variable domain, its missing parts supplied by reference TRBV30 and TRBJ2-7, is SQTIHQWPATLVQPVGSPLSLECTVEGTSNPNLYWYRQAAGRGLQLLFYSVGIGQISSEVPQNLSASRPQDRQFILSSKKLLLSDSGFYLCAWESGTGAYEQYFGPGTRLTVT.

This chain connects TRBV28 to TRBJ2-1; 7 positions agree with TRBD1. Germline CDR1 and CDR2: MDHEN and SYDVKM. This CDR3 is 16 amino acids long. With V trimmed by 3 bases and J by 5 bases, 10 bases remained unmatched. The CDR3 DNA reads as TGTGCCAGCAGTTTCATTGGACAGGCTAAGAACAATGAGCAGTTCTTC. Residues: CASSFIGQAKNNEQFF.

The chain carries TRBV6-6 and TRBJ2-4, with D tentatively TRBD2 (5 bases). The CDR3 runs to 12 residues. V lost 4 bases and J lost 8, with 9 bases in between. CDR1 and CDR2 (germline): MNHNY, SVGAGI (reference sequence). CDR3 DNA sequence: TGTGCCAGCAGTTCCCTGGGAGACATTCAGTACTTC. Translating gives CASSSLGDIQYF.

The CDR3, as DNA: TGTGCCAGCTCACCATTCGACAGCGCCACTAGCATTAACTATGGCTACACCTTC. The encoded protein is CASSPFDSATSINYGYTF. This chain links TRBV18 with TRBJ1-2; tentative D call: TRBD1 (5 bases). Germline lookup yields CDR1 KGHSH and CDR2 LQKENI. CDR3 length: 18 amino acids. Trimming cost V 2 bases and J 1 base, with 20 bases left between them.

The V gene is TRBV6-1, the J gene TRBJ1-2; unclear D gene. The CDR3 has 14 amino acids. The germline V gene encodes CDR1 MNHNS and CDR2 SASEGT. Trimming removed 1 base from V and 4 bases from J, with 10 bases in between. The CDR3 sequence is CASSEVQDFYGYTF. The CDR3 DNA reads as TGTGCCAGCAGTGAAGTCCAGGACTTCTATGGCTACACCTTC.

The V and J genes are TRBV11-3 and TRBJ2-3; no clear D. CDR1 and CDR2 from the germline V gene are SGHNT and YENEEA. V was shortened by 3 bases and J by 3 bases, with 10 bases between the two germline ends. This CDR3 is 14 amino acids long. As DNA, the CDR3 is TGTGCCAGCAGCTTTGAGGAGTGGACAGATACGCAGTATTTT. This gives the protein CASSFEEWTDTQYF. Full variable domain (outside the CDR3, taken from reference TRBV11-3 and TRBJ2-3): EAGVVQSPRYKIIEKKQPVAFWCNPISGHNTLYWYLQNLGQGPELLIRYENEEAVDDSQLPKDRFSAERLKGVDSTLKIQPAELGDSAVYLCASSFEEWTDTQYFGPGTRLTVL.

This chain uses TRBV30 with TRBJ2-3; TRBD1 might be the D (8 bases). The germline gives CDR1 GTSNPN, CDR2 SVGIG (reference sequence). V was clipped by 3 bases and J by 7 bases, with 17 bases between them. CDR3 length: 14 residues. This CDR3 reads CAWRTGEGGNTQYF. For the CDR3, the DNA is TGTGCCTGGAGGACAGGGGAGGGTGGAAATACGCAGTATTTT.

The chain is built from TRBV19 and TRBJ1-5; 8 bases fit TRBD1. Germline values: CDR1 LNHDA, CDR2 SQIVND (reference sequence). The CDR3 contains 17 residues. With V trimmed by 4 bases and J by 2 bases, 10 bases remained unmatched. The CDR3 region is CASSTRVGQGGNQPQHF. The CDR3 nucleotides read TGTGCCAGTAGTACTCGGGTTGGACAGGGTGGCAATCAGCCCCAGCATTTT.

J is TRBJ1-1 and V is TRBV10-3; 10 positions match TRBD1. Trimming at V came to 4 bases and at J to 6 bases, leaving 5 bases not matched to a gene. The CDR3 length is 14 residues. Germline V gene sequence: CDR1 ENHRY, CDR2 SYGVKD. CDR3 sequence reads: CAISGGQGSSEAFF. Written as DNA, the CDR3 is TGTGCCATCAGTGGGGGACAGGGGAGCTCTGAAGCTTTCTTT.

V usage is TRBV4-1 and J usage is TRBJ2-5; maybe TRBD2 (8 bases). The CDR3 contains 18 residues. The germline V and J ends were trimmed by 0 bases and 4 bases, with 21 bases remaining between them. Looked up from germline, CDR1 is MGHRA and CDR2 is YSYEKL. The CDR3 DNA follows: TGCGCCAGCAGCCAAGACCCCCCTGAGGGGGCGGGGGGAGAGACCCAGTACTTC. It yields the protein CASSQDPPEGAGGETQYF.

The chain is built from TRBV19 and TRBJ2-5, with D perhaps matching TRBD1 (6 bases). The V end lost 3 bases, the J end lost 5 bases, and 10 bases lay between the germline ends. Germline V lookup: CDR1 LNHDA, CDR2 SQIVND (reference sequence). The CDR3 is 13 residues long. CDR3 residues: CASSIQGIETQYF. In DNA, the CDR3 is TGTGCCAGTAGTATCCAGGGGATCGAGACCCAGTACTTC.

The chain links TRBV7-2 to TRBJ2-2, with 9 bases that match TRBD2. The CDR3 loop spans 15 amino acids. The V gene end was trimmed by 5 bases and the J gene end by 4 bases; junction bases not matched to a gene: 5. Looked up from germline, CDR1 is SGHTA and CDR2 is FQGNSA. The CDR3 nucleotides read TGTGCCAGCAGCCCTAGCGGGATCAGCACCGGGGAGCTGTTTTTT. It codes for CASSPSGISTGELFF.